The rows below give T cell receptor beta chains drawn from one sample of a study of CD8+ T cells in alopecia areata. The repertoire was sequenced with immunoSEQ multiplex PCR; TCRdb's copy has only in-frame clones and lacks some. The sample has some 150,000 clones; more than 55% are singletons. The sequencing sample was made of CD8+ T cells sorted from blood. These receptors all stem from a human donor in good health. CDR3s include the opening cysteine and the closing phenylalanine or tryptophan. D genes are given only for firm matches. The size field is filled for only some rows; it gives once, few, many or a size class.

>.|TRBJ1-2|TRBD1|TRBV29-1
CSVADRSPGGYTF
TGCAGCGTTGCGGACAGGTCGCCGGGAGGCTACACCTTC
>.|TRBJ2-7|.|TRBV28
CASSLGRGHEQYF
TGTGCCAGCAGTTTAGGCAGGGGCCACGAGCAGTACTTC
>few|TRBJ2-7|.|TRBV29-1
CSVEDEEVYEQYF
TGCAGCGTTGAAGATGAAGAAGTTTACGAGCAGTACTTC
>.|TRBJ2-5|.|TRBV7-9
CASSISGTSQETQYF
TGTGCCAGCAGCATCTCCGGGACATCCCAAGAGACCCAGTACTTC
>.|TRBJ2-3|.|TRBV6-5
CASSYGNTDTQYF
TGTGCCAGCAGTTACGGCAACACAGATACGCAGTATTTT
>few|TRBJ2-7|TRBD2|TRBV19
CASSIQAGAPEQYF
TGTGCCAGTAGTATCCAAGCGGGAGCCCCCGAGCAGTACTTC
>once|TRBJ2-7|.|TRBV4-1
CASSQVASYEQYF
TGCGCCAGCAGCCAGGTAGCCTCCTACGAGCAGTACTTC
>.|TRBJ1-2|TRBD1|TRBV25-1
CASSESATGSDGYTF
TGTGCCAGCAGTGAATCCGCGACAGGGTCGGATGGCTACACCTTC
>.|TRBJ2-7|TRBD1|TRBV25-1
CASSALEGARYEQYF
TGTGCCAGCAGTGCACTCGAGGGGGCTCGTTACGAGCAGTACTTC
>.|TRBJ2-1|.|TRBV7-2
CASSFFGAYNEQFF
TGTGCCAGCAGCTTCTTTGGGGCCTACAATGAGCAGTTCTTC
>few|TRBJ2-1|.|TRBV5-1
CASSLVPGANNEQFF
TGCGCCAGCAGCTTGGTTCCGGGAGCCAACAATGAGCAGTTCTTC
>.|TRBJ2-1|.|TRBV5-1
CASSLEGFNEQFF
TGCGCCAGCAGCTTGGAAGGGTTCAATGAGCAGTTCTTC
>.|TRBJ2-7|TRBD1|TRBV6-5
CASSARQGGSYEQYF
TGTGCCAGCAGTGCCCGACAGGGGGGCTCCTACGAGCAGTACTTC
>.|TRBJ2-5|.|TRBV27
CASSYGIGGETQYF
TGTGCCAGCAGCTACGGGATCGGCGGAGAGACCCAGTACTTC
>.|TRBJ2-5|TRBD2|TRBV9
CASSEGTSAYQETQYF
TGTGCCAGCAGCGAGGGGACTAGCGCGTACCAAGAGACCCAGTACTTC
>.|TRBJ1-2|.|TRBV4-3
CASSQVSGDGYTF
TGCGCCAGCAGCCAAGTTTCCGGAGATGGCTACACCTTC
>.|TRBJ2-1|TRBD2|TRBV9
CASSAGRVAGNEQFF
TGTGCCAGCAGCGCCGGTCGAGTAGCGGGGAATGAGCAGTTCTTC
>few|TRBJ1-1|TRBD1|TRBV5-1
CASSLQGAYTEAFF
TGCGCCAGCAGCCTCCAGGGGGCCTACACTGAAGCTTTCTTT
>few|TRBJ1-1|.|TRBV6-6
CASSKVTVPNTEAFF
TGTGCCAGCAGTAAGGTGACGGTGCCGAACACTGAAGCTTTCTTT
>once|TRBJ1-1|.|TRBV11-2
CASSSAFPRATEAFF
TGTGCCAGCAGCTCAGCCTTTCCCAGGGCCACTGAAGCTTTCTTT
>.|TRBJ2-1|.|TRBV20-1
CSARRNNEQFF
TGCAGTGCTAGAAGGAACAATGAGCAGTTCTTC
>few|TRBJ2-1|.|TRBV5-5
CASSLTGARRDKFF
TGTGCCAGCAGCTTGACCGGGGCCCGTCGGGATAAGTTCTTC
>.|TRBJ2-1|TRBD2|TRBV5-4
CASSPQPPGLAGGINNEQFF
TGTGCCAGCAGCCCACAACCGCCGGGACTAGCGGGAGGGATTAACAATGAGCAGTTCTTC
>.|TRBJ2-1|TRBD2|TRBV7-9
CASSLGGSGRRNEQFF
TGTGCCAGCAGCTTAGGCGGTAGCGGGAGGCGAAATGAGCAGTTCTTC
>.|TRBJ1-1|.|TRBV4-2
CASSQEVFRPHEAFF
TGTGCCAGCAGCCAAGAGGTCTTTAGACCTCATGAAGCTTTCTTT
>few|TRBJ1-1|.|TRBV29-1
CSVEKGMNTEAFF
TGCAGCGTTGAAAAGGGGATGAACACTGAAGCTTTCTTT
>.|TRBJ2-1|TRBD2|TRBV5-4
CASSIKGLAAYNEQFF
TGTGCCAGCAGCATAAAGGGACTAGCTGCCTACAATGAGCAGTTCTTC
>few|TRBJ2-1|.|TRBV25-1
CASSEGYNEQFF
TGTGCCAGCAGTGAGGGTTACAATGAGCAGTTCTTC
>.|TRBJ1-2|TRBD1|TRBV29-1
CSATTGVGYTF
TGCAGCGCCACGACAGGGGTTGGCTACACCTTC
>few|TRBJ2-4|TRBD1|TRBV29-1
CSVEGWSDRGNIQYF
TGCAGCGTTGAAGGGTGGTCGGACAGGGGTAACATTCAGTACTTC
>few|TRBJ2-1|TRBD2|TRBV6-6
CASSSGSSYNEQFF
TGTGCCAGCAGTAGCGGGAGCTCCTACAATGAGCAGTTCTTC
>.|TRBJ2-7|TRBD1|TRBV7-8
CASSLFPGTGEHEQYF
TGTGCCAGCAGCTTATTCCCCGGGACAGGGGAGCACGAGCAGTACTTC
>.|TRBJ1-2|.|TRBV30
CAWSIPGEGGNYGYTF
TGTGCCTGGAGTATCCCTGGCGAGGGGGGGAACTATGGCTACACCTTC
>.|TRBJ2-7|TRBD2|TRBV6-5
CASGLVHEQYF
TGTGCCAGCGGACTAGTCCACGAGCAGTACTTC
>.|TRBJ2-7|.|TRBV19
CASSGGRREQYF
TGTGCCAGTAGTGGAGGGAGAAGGGAGCAGTACTTC
>.|TRBJ2-3|.|TRBV29-1
CSVGTGDTQYF
TGCAGCGTCGGGACTGGGGATACGCAGTATTTT
>.|TRBJ2-1|.|TRBV15
CATSRDRLVDEQFF
TGTGCCACCAGCAGAGATCGTCTGGTAGATGAGCAGTTCTTC
>.|TRBJ1-1|.|TRBV27
CASSLSTNTEAFF
TGTGCCAGCAGTCTGTCCACGAACACTGAAGCTTTCTTT
>.|TRBJ2-7|.|TRBV7-9
CASSTRTVSSYEQYF
TGTGCCAGCAGCACAAGGACTGTGAGCTCCTACGAGCAGTACTTC
>.|TRBJ2-7|.|TRBV11-2
CASSLGLQGPAYEQYF
TGTGCCAGCAGCTTAGGTCTACAGGGACCCGCTTACGAGCAGTACTTC
>.|TRBJ2-7|.|TRBV6-5
CASSYSVGNYEQYF
TGTGCCAGCAGTTACTCGGTGGGTAACTACGAGCAGTACTTC
>.|TRBJ2-1|TRBD2|TRBV30
CAWSGSGTLDEQFF
TGTGCCTGGAGTGGTAGCGGGACCCTCGATGAGCAGTTCTTC
>.|TRBJ2-5|.|TRBV7-7
CASSLALGGETQYF
TGTGCCAGCAGCTTAGCGCTAGGCGGAGAGACCCAGTACTTC
>.|TRBJ2-2|.|TRBV5-1
CASSPRGGSNTGELFF
TGCGCCAGCAGCCCGAGGGGGGGCTCGAACACCGGGGAGCTGTTTTTT
>.|TRBJ2-7|.|TRBV5-6
CASSYSYEQYF
TGTGCCAGCAGCTACTCCTACGAGCAGTACTTC
>.|TRBJ1-3|.|TRBV7-9
CASTLFEGPGSGNTIYF
TGTGCCAGCACCCTGTTCGAGGGACCGGGCTCTGGAAACACCATATATTTT
>once|TRBJ2-5|.|TRBV7-2
CASRLRDNQETQYF
TGTGCCAGCCGCTTGAGGGATAACCAAGAGACCCAGTACTTC
>few|TRBJ2-1|TRBD1|TRBV27
CASRDRGYNEQFF
TGTGCCAGCCGGGACAGGGGATACAATGAGCAGTTCTTC
>.|TRBJ1-2|.|TRBV9
CASSVSVLYGYTF
TGTGCCAGCAGCGTCTCAGTCCTCTATGGCTACACCTTC
>.|TRBJ1-5|.|TRBV19
CASSIGMEPQHF
TGTGCCAGTAGTATAGGGATGGAGCCCCAGCATTTT
>.|TRBJ2-1|TRBD1|TRBV6-5
CASSPFRGRLNEQFF
TGTGCCAGCAGTCCATTCAGGGGGCGATTGAATGAGCAGTTCTTC
>once|TRBJ1-2|.|TRBV18
CASTRQGNYGYTF
TGTGCCAGCACGAGGCAGGGCAACTATGGCTACACCTTC
>few|TRBJ2-7|.|TRBV7-9
CASSQDSYEQYF
TGTGCCAGCAGCCAAGACAGCTACGAGCAGTACTTC
>.|TRBJ2-1|TRBD2|TRBV7-9
CASSLFLAGYEQFF
TGTGCCAGCAGCTTATTCCTAGCGGGATATGAGCAGTTCTTC
>few|TRBJ2-7|TRBD2|TRBV29-1
CSVESRESYEQYF
TGCAGCGTTGAATCGCGGGAGAGCTACGAGCAGTACTTC
>few|TRBJ2-7|.|TRBV2
CASAGGAGLFWQYF
TGTGCCAGCGCCGGTGGAGCGGGCCTTTTCTGGCAGTACTTC
>once|TRBJ2-1|TRBD2|TRBV4-1
CASYPGSGNSYNEQFF
TGCGCCAGCTACCCGGGAAGCGGGAACTCCTACAATGAGCAGTTCTTC